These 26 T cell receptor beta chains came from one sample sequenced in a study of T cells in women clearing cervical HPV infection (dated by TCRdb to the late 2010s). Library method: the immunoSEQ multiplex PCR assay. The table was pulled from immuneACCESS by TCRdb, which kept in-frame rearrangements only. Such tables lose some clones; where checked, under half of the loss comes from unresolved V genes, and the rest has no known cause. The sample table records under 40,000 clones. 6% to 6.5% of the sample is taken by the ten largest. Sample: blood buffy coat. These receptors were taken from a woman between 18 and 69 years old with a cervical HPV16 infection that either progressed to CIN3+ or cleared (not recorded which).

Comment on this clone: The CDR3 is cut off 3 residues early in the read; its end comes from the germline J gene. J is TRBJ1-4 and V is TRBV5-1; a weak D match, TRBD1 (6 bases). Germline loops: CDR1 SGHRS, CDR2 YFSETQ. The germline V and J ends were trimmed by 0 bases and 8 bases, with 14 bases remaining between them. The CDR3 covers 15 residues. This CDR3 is CASSLDGGLREKLFF. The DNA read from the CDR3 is TGCGCCAGCAGCTTGGACGGGGGGCTAAGGGAAAAA. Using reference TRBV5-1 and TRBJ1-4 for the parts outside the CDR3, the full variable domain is KAGVTQTPRYLIKTRGQQVTLSCSPISGHRSVSWYQQTPGQGLQFLFEYFSETQRNKGNFPGRFSGRQFSNSRSEMNVSTLELGDSALYLCASSLDGGLREKLFFGSGTQLSVL.

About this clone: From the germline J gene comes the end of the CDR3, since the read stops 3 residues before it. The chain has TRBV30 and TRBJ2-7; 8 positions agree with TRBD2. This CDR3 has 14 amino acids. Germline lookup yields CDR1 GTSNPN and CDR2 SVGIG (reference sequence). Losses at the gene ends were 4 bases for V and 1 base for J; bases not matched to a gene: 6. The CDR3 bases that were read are TGTGCCTGGATGTGGGCGGGAGGATCCTACGAG. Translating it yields CAWMWAGGSYE. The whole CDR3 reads CAWMWAGGSYEQYF.

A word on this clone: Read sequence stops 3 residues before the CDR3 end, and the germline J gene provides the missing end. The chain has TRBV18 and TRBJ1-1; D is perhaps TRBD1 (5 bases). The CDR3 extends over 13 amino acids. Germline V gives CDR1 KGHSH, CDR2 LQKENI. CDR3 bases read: TGTGCCAGCTCACCGGGCCCCGACAGAGAA. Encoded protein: CASSPGPDRE. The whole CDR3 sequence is CASSPGPDREAFF.

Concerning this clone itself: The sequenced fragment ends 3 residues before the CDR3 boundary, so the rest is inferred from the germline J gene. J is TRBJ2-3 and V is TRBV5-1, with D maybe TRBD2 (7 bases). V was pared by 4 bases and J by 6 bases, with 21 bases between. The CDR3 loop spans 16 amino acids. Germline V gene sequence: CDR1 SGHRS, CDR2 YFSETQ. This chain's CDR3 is CASSGSLGGGLDTQYF. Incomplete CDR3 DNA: TGCGCCAGCAGCGGATCCCTGGGCGGGGGCTTGGATACG.

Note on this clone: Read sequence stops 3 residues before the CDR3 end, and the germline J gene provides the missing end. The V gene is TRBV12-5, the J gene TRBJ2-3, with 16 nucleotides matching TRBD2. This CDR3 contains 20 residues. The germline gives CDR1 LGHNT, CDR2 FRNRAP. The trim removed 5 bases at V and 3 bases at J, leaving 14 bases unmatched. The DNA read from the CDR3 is TGTGCTAGTGGTCCACCGACCCCCGGGACTAGCGGGGGGGCAACAGATACG. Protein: CASGPPTPGTSGGATDT. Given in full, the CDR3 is CASGPPTPGTSGGATDTQYF.

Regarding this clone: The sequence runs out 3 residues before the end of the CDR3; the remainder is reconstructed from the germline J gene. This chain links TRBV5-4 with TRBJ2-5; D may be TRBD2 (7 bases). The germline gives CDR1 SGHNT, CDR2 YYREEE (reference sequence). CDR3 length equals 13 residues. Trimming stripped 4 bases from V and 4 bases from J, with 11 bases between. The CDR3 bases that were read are TGTGCCAGCAGCCCCCGGGGGGCAGAGACC. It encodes CASSPRGAET. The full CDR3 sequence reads CASSPRGAETQYF. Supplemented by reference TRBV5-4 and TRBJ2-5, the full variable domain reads ETGVTQSPTHLIKTRGQQVTLRCSSQSGHNTVSWYQQALGQGPQFIFQYYREEENGRGNFPPRFSGLQFPNYSSELNVNALELDDSALYLCASSPRGAETQYFGPGTRLLVL.

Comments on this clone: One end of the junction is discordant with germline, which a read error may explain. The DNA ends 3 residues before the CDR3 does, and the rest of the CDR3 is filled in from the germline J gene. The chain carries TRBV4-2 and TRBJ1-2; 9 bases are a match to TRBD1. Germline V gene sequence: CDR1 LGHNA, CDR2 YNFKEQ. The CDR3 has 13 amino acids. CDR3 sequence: CASSRGQGYGYTF. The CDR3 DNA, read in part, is TGCGCCAGCAGCCGGGGACAGGGCTATGGC.

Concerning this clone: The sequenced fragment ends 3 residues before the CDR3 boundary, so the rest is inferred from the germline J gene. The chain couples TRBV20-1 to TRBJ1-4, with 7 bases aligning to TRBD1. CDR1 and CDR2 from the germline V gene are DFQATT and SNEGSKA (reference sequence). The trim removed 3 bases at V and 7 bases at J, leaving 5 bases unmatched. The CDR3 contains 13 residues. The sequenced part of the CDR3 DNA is TGCAGTGCTAGTGGGGAGGGGGCTGAAAAA. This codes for CSASGEGAEK. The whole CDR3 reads CSASGEGAEKLFF.

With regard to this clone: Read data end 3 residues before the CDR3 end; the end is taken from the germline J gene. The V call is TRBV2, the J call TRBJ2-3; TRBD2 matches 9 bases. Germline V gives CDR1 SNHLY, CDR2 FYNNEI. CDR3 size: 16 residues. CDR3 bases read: TGTGCCAGCAAAATCGATCGCGGGAGGGTTAGTGAGACG. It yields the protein CASKIDRGRVSET. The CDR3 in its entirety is CASKIDRGRVSETQYF.

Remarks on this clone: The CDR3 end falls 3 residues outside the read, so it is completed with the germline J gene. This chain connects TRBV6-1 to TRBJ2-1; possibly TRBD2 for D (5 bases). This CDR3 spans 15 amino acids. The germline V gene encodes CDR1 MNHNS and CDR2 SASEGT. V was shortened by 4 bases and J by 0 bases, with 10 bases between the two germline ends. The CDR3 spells CASSAGLSSYNEQFF. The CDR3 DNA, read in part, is TGTGCCAGCAGTGCAGGACTGAGCTCCTACAATGAG.

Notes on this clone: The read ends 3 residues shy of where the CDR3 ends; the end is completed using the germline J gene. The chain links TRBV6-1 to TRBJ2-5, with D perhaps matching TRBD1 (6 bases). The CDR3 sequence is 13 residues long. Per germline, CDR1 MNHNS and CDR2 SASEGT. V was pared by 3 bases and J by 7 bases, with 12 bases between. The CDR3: CASSESGTWTQYF. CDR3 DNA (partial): TGTGCCAGCAGTGAGTCCGGGACATGGACC.

CDR3 protein: CASSATGGYNDYTF. The DNA read from the CDR3 is TGTGCCAGTAGCGCGACAGGGGGGTACAATGAC. This chain connects TRBV19 to TRBJ1-2; 9 bases fit TRBD1. The CDR3 end is not reached by the read, which stops 3 residues before it; the germline J gene fills it in. Germline V gene lookup returns CDR1 LNHDA and CDR2 SQIVND (reference sequence). The CDR3 totals 14 residues.

CDR3 bases read: TGCAGTGCTATTTTGAGGGGTCTCTCCTACGAG. This encodes CSAILRGLSYE. The whole CDR3 sequence is CSAILRGLSYEQYF. The chain combines TRBV20-1 with TRBJ2-7, with D perhaps TRBD1 or TRBD2 (5 bases each). The read ends 3 residues before the CDR3 terminus; that terminus is restored from the germline J gene. Germline CDR1 and CDR2: DFQATT and SNEGSKA (reference sequence). With 4 bases removed from V and 0 bases from J, the gap between germline ends came to 13 bases. The length of the CDR3 is 14 residues.

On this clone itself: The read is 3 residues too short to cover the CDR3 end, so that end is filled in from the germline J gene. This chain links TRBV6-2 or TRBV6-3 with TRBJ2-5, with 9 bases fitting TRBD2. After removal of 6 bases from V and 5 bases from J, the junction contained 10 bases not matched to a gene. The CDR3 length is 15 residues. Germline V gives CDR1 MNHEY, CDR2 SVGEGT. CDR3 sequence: CASSLSGSHRETQYF. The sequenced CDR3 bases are TGTGCCAGCAGCCTTAGCGGGAGCCATCGCGAGACC.

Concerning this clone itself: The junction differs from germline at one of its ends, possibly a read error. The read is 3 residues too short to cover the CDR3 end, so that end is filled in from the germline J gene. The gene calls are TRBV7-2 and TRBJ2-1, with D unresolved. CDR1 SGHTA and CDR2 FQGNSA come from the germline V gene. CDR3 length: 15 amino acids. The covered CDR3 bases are TGTGCCAGCCGCTTAGCAGCCGGCTCCTACAATGAG. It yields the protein CASRLAAGSYNE. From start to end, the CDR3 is CASRLAAGSYNEQFF.

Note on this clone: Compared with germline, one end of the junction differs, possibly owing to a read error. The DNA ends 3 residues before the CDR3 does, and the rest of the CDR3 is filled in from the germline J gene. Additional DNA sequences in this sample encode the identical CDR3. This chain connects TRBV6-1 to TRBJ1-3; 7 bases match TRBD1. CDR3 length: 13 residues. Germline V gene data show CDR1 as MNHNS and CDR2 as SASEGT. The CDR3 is CASSAQGGNTIYF. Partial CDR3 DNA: TGTGCCAGCAGTGCCCAGGGGGGAAACACA.

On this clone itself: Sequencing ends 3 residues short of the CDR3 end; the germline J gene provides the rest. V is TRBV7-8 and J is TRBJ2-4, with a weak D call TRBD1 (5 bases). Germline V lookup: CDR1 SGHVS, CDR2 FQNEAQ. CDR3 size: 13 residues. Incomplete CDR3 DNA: TGTGCCAGCAGCTCGGTGGGGCGAGAGACT. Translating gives CASSSVGRET. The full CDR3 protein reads CASSSVGRETQYF.

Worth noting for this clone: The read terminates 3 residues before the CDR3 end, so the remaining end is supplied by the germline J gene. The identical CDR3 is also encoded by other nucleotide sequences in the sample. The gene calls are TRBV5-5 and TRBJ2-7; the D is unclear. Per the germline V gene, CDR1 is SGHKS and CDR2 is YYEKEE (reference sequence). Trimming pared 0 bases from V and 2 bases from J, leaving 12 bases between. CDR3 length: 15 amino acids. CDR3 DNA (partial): TGTGCCAGCAGCTTGGTGTTAGGGCCTACCTACGAG. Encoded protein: CASSLVLGPTYE. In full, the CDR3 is CASSLVLGPTYEQYF.

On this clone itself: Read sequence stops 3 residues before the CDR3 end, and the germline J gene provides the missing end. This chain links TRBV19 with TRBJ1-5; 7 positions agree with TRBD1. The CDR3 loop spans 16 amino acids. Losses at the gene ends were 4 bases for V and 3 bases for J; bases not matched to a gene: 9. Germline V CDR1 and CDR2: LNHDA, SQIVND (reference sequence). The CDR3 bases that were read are TGTGCCAGTAGTAACTACCGGACAGGTCTCAATCAGCCC. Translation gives CASSNYRTGLNQP. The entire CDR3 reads CASSNYRTGLNQPQHF.

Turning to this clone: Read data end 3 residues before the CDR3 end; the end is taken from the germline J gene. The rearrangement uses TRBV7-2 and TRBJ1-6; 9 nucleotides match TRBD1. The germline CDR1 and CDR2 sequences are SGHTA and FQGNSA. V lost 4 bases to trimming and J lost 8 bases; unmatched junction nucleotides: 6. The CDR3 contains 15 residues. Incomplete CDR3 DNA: TGTGCCAGCAGCTCCGGGACAGGGATCGATTCACCC. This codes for CASSSGTGIDSP. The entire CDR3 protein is CASSSGTGIDSPLHF.

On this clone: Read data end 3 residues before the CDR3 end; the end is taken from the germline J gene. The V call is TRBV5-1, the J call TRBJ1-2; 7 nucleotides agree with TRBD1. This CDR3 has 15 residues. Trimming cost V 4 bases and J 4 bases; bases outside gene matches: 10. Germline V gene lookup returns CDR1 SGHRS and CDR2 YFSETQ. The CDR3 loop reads CASSPDRDSLYGYTF. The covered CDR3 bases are TGCGCCAGCAGCCCCGACCGGGACAGCCTCTATGGC.

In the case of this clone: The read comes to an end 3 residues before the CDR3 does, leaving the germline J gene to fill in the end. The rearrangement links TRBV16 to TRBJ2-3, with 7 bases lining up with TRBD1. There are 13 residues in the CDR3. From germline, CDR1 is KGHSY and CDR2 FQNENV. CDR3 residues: CASSQTGKETQYF. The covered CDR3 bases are TGTGCCAGCAGCCAGACAGGGAAAGAGACG.

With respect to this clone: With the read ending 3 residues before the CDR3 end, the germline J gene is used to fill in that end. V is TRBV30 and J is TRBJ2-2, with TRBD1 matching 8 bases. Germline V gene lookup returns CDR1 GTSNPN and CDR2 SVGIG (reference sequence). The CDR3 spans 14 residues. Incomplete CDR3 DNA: TGTGCCTGGATCAGTCAGGGGGCTCTAGAACCG. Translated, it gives CAWISQGALEP. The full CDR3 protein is CAWISQGALEPLFF.

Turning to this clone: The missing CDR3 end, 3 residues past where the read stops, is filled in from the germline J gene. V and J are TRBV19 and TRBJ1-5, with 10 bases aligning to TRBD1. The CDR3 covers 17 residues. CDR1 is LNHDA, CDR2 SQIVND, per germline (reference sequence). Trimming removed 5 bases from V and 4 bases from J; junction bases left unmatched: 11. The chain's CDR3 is CASSPRQGAILNQPQHF. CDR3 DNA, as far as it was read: TGTGCCAGTAGTCCCCGACAGGGGGCTATCTTGAATCAGCCC.

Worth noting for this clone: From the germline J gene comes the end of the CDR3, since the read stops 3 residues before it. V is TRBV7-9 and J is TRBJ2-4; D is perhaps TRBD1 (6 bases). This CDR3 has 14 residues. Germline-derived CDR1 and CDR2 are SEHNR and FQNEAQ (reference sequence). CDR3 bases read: TGTGCCAGCAGCGGAGGTTTGGGGGCAGGTGGT. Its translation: CASSGGLGAGG. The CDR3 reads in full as CASSGGLGAGGQYF. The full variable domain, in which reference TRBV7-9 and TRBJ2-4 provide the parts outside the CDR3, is DTGVSQNPRHKITKRGQNVTFRCDPISEHNRLYWYRQTLGQGPEFLTYFQNEAQLEKSRLLSDRFSAERPKGSFSTLEIQRTEQGDSAMYLCASSGGLGAGGQYFGAGTRLSVL.

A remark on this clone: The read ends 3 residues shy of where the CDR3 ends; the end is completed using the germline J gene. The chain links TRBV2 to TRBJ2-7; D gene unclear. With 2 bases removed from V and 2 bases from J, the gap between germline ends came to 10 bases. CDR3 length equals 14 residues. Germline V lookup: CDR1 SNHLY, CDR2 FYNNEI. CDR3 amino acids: CASSEQEDPYEQYF. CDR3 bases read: TGTGCCAGCAGTGAACAGGAAGACCCCTACGAG.